Presented here are 13 T cell receptor beta chains from one specimen sequenced in a study of blood T cells in healthy people across ages. Through a sample-barcoded 5' primer and a J-beta primer mix, a second PCR was run for roughly 7 to 11 cycles. TCRdb reprocessed the 5' RACE reads with MiXCR, giving one entry per CDR3 protein. Of 450,000 to 600,000 distinct CDR3 sequences in the sample, around 27% were seen once. This same sample was also part of a study on T cells of mothers and their children.

Sequencing was performed on blood. The receptors derive from a boy aged 2 to 10 in good health.

This clonotype was seen a few times. The V call is TRBV6-5, the J call TRBJ2-5; 11 bases line up with TRBD2. CDR3 size: 15 residues. The J segment lost 13 bases and the V segment lost 5 bases, leaving 15 bases of the junction unmatched. Germline loops: CDR1 MNHEY, CDR2 SVGAGI. The DNA for the CDR3 is TGTGCCAGCAGTGCCGGGAGGGGGACTAGCGGAAGACTGTACTTC. Amino acid sequence: CASSAGRGTSGRLYF.

This clonotype has more than one count but fewer than ten. The chain recombines TRBV5-1 with TRBJ2-1; possibly TRBD1 or TRBD2 for D (5 bases each). V was shortened by 8 bases and J by 2 bases, with 11 bases between the two germline ends. The CDR3 length is 13 residues. Per germline, CDR1 SGHRS and CDR2 YFSETQ. CDR3 sequence: CASTRDPYNEQFF. The CDR3 bases are TGCGCCAGTACTAGGGACCCCTACAATGAGCAGTTCTTC.

The J gene is TRBJ2-5, the V gene TRBV12-3 or TRBV12-4; 8 bases align to TRBD2. J was trimmed by 5 bases and V by 6 bases; bases with no gene match: 11. This CDR3 contains 15 residues. CDR3 amino acids: CASSKLAALGETQYF. The CDR3 DNA reads as TGTGCCAGCAGCAAACTAGCGGCCCTTGGGGAGACCCAGTACTTC.

The rearrangement joins TRBV20-1 to TRBJ2-7; 12 nucleotides line up with TRBD2. There are 15 residues in the CDR3. Trimming removed 5 bases from V and 7 bases from J; junction bases left unmatched: 12. Germline values: CDR1 DFQATT, CDR2 SNEGSKA (reference sequence). CDR3 DNA sequence: TGCAGTGCTCGGACTAGCGGGAAAGTTTCGGAAGAGCAGTACTTC. It is translated as CSARTSGKVSEEQYF.

This clonotype was detected a few times. The V call is TRBV4-3, the J call TRBJ2-3, with 14 bases identical to TRBD2. Germline values: CDR1 LGHNA, CDR2 YSLEER. J lost 3 bases, V lost 1 base, and 3 bases had no gene match. This CDR3 has 17 residues. This CDR3 reads CASSQGGLAGGTDTQYF. The CDR3, as DNA: TGCGCCAGCAGCCAAGGTGGACTAGCGGGAGGTACAGATACGCAGTATTTT.

This chain uses TRBV5-1 with TRBJ2-5; the D call may be TRBD1 or TRBD2 (6 bases each). This CDR3 has 15 residues. Germline CDR1 reads SGHRS; CDR2 reads YFSETQ. V lost 0 bases, J lost 5 bases, and 14 bases lay in between. CDR3 sequence reads: CASSLEQGTRETQYF. The CDR3 bases are TGCGCCAGCAGCTTGGAGCAGGGGACTCGGGAGACCCAGTACTTC.

In this sample, this clonotype turned up a few times. This chain's CDR3 is CASSGGTGPYEQYF. The CDR3 coding sequence is TGTGCCAGCAGTGGAGGGACAGGGCCCTACGAGCAGTACTTC. The gene calls are TRBV25-1 and TRBJ2-7; 9 bases are shared with TRBD1. The germline gives CDR1 MGHDK, CDR2 SYGVNS. V was pared by 4 bases and J by 2 bases, with 3 bases of the junction left unmatched. CDR3 length equals 14 residues.

This clonotype turned up a few times. V is TRBV5-1 and J is TRBJ2-5, with unresolved D. The DNA end is a closer match to TRBJ2-7, so the J assignment may be wrong. The germline gives CDR1 SGHRS, CDR2 YFSETQ. The length of the CDR3 is 13 residues. DNA of the CDR3: TGCGCCAGCAGCTTTAACCCGCGTTACGAGCAGTACTTC. This gives the protein CASSFNPRYEQYF.

This clonotype was detected ten times or more. The V call is TRBV7-2, the J call TRBJ1-4, with D uncertain. CDR3 length: 15 residues. The germline CDR1 and CDR2 sequences are SGHTA and FQGNSA. V was trimmed by 1 base and J by 3 bases, leaving 9 bases between them. The CDR3 region has the DNA TGTGCCAGCAGCTTAGGACCCGGCTCTAATGAAAAACTGTTTTTT. It specifies CASSLGPGSNEKLFF.

This clonotype has a handful of counts. The chain joins TRBV25-1 to TRBJ2-5; a possible D gene is TRBD2 (6 bases). This CDR3 spans 13 amino acids. Germline loops: CDR1 MGHDK, CDR2 SYGVNS. The germline V and J ends were trimmed by 4 bases and 4 bases, with 10 bases remaining between them. Here the CDR3 reads CASSGPGVETQYF. The CDR3 region has the DNA TGTGCCAGCAGTGGTCCGGGGGTAGAGACCCAGTACTTC.

The chain carries TRBV6-2 or TRBV6-3 and TRBJ2-2; D might be TRBD1 (6 bases). The V end lost 5 bases, the J end lost 0 bases, and 13 bases lay between the germline ends. CDR3 length: 16 amino acids. Germline CDR1 and CDR2: MNHEY and SVGEGT. The CDR3 bases are TGTGCCAGCAGTACGCTACAGGGAACGAACACCGGGGAGCTGTTTTTT. Translated, it gives CASSTLQGTNTGELFF.

This clonotype was counted once. This chain joins TRBV20-1 and TRBJ2-1; D ambiguous. Between the trimmed V and J ends, which lost 3 bases and 10 bases, there was a span of 7 bases. Germline V gene data show CDR1 as DFQATT and CDR2 as SNEGSKA (reference sequence). The CDR3 totals 10 residues. The CDR3 region is CSASLGEQFF. CDR3 bases: TGCAGTGCTAGCTTGGGGGAGCAGTTCTTC.

A few counts support this clonotype. The rearrangement joins TRBV9 to TRBJ2-1; D is unclear. This CDR3 region has 15 residues. Germline CDR1 and CDR2: SGDLS and YYNGEE. The V end was cut by 0 bases, the J end by 0 bases, with 7 bases between. Here the CDR3 reads CASSVGVSSYNEQFF. CDR3 nucleotide sequence: TGTGCCAGCAGCGTAGGCGTCAGCTCCTACAATGAGCAGTTCTTC.